Included here is one T cell receptor beta chain sequence, with context. The antigen remains unidentified. Method: immunoSEQ multiplex PCR; TCRdb's copy keeps in-frame clones and lacks some. The sample has about 120,000 clones, around 94% seen once. These data belong to a study of human thymus T cells. Resections removed during corrective heart surgery provided the thymus tissue used. Donation came from healthy Finnish infants having corrective surgery for congenital heart defects. Study-level findings and limits: It looked as if thymic and blood repertoires used V and J genes in a biased way. Related studies noted strongly shared thymic repertoires across unrelated people.

Germline values: CDR1 LNHNV, CDR2 YYDKDF (reference sequence). The CDR3 is made up of 15 amino acids. Trimming took 1 base from V and 2 from J, leaving 12 bases between them. The chain employs TRBV15 and TRBJ2-7; weak D call: TRBD2 (6 bases). The source material was thymus tissue. The receptor comes from a boy younger than two with a congenital heart defect but otherwise immunologically healthy. The CDR3, as DNA: TGTGCCACCAGCAGAGGGGGGGACCTCACCTACGAGCAGTACTTC. Residues: CATSRGGDLTYEQYF. Complete variable domain (other parts from reference TRBV15 and TRBJ2-7): DAMVIQNPRYQVTQFGKPVTLSCSQTLNHNVMYWYQQKSSQAPKLLFHYYDKDFNNEADTPDNFQSRRPNTSFCFLDIRSPGLGDTAMYLCATSRGGDLTYEQYFGPGTRLTVT.